This TCR beta chain was obtained from a study of blood T cell repertoires in COVID-19 (dated by TCRdb to the early 2020s). Describing the broader study: Collaborator samples came from the United States, Italy and Spain and covered acute and convalescent phases of COVID-19. The material from the prospective study consisted of cDNA or gDNA derived from T cells, B-cell-depleted T cells, or PBMCs. Subjects who had been exposed to COVID-19, were actively infected with it, or had recovered from it provided the deeply sampled blood TCRbeta repertoires that made up the dataset. The repertoires were released in a freely available public database meant as a resource for research on the immune response to SARS-CoV-2. The samples were drawn from the first 160 participants of the ongoing ImmuneRACE study and from 1,254 subjects provided by 6 global collaborators. Sample metadata almost always included a de-identified subject ID, COVID-19 status, age in years and sex. Where available, HLA class I and class II types were obtained from metadata supplied by the sample provider rather than from assay-based typing. Summary of the overall study and its limitations: The amount of clinical and demographic metadata varied by source and participant and was provided uncurated.

On this clone itself: It lacks a known antigen. Base qualities are not recorded, but no much larger clone differs from it by a single base.

Relative to germline, V is 5 bases shorter and J is 5 bases shorter, with 11 bases between their ends. From the cysteine up to the phenylalanine, the CDR3 has a length of 13 residues. Only CDR3 DNA is held: 39 bases, read in frame from base 1. CDR1 SGHNT and CDR2 YENEEA are derived from the germline V gene. TCRbeta CDR3 regions were amplified from genomic DNA using the immunoSEQ Assay, a bias-controlled multiplex PCR. The study's processing was this. Nucleated cell counts per sample were estimated from amplification of reference gene primers within the assay. Sequence reads were collapsed and filtered to measure the absolute abundance of every unique TCRbeta CDR3 rearrangement. For each sample, productive Simpson clonality was calculated as the square root of Simpson's diversity index over productive rearrangements. TCRdb limited this immuneACCESS table to in-frame rearrangements with V and J called. A share of clones is missing; checked studies link under half to unresolved V genes, and the rest is unexplained. The V and J calls and clone size are taken from that table; D and trimming were inferred from the DNA. Counted in this sample were approximately 190,000 clones; about 80% of them appeared once. The ten largest clones capture roughly 7% of the sample.

In the prospective study, participants were roughly 18 to 95 years old, resided in around 25 geographic areas of the United States, and were enrolled through a virtual design. In the prospective study, cohorts were assigned on the basis of participant-reported clinical history obtained from a screening survey and a study questionnaire. ImmuneRACE Cohort 3 recovered participants were defined by two consecutive negative NP/OP PCR tests, healthcare professional clearance, or symptom resolution. In the prospective study, whole blood, serum and a nasopharyngeal or oropharyngeal swab were collected from each participant by mobile phlebotomists. Prospective study participants could optionally give additional blood draws and questionnaires over an approximately 2-month period. Blood samples from the prospective study were shipped frozen or at room temperature prior to DNA extraction.

Source material: PBMCs or T cells enriched from blood (not recorded which). Recombination connected TRBV11-3 to TRBJ2-3; D gene: possibly TRBD2, on 5 matching bases. This receptor was obtained from a man between 35 and 55 years old who had recovered from COVID-19. At the DNA level, the sequence is TGTGCCAGCAGCCCACCCGCGGGAGATACGCAGTATTTT. Its protein reads: CASSPPAGDTQYF.